This T cell receptor beta chain was sequenced during a study of T cell repertoires in cytomegalovirus infection. Whole-study context: Selection of CMV epitopes for the study included recently identified HLA-C-restricted and well-studied HLA-B-restricted ones. Based on public TCR beta signatures, there were indications of CMV infection and of a matching HLA type.

As concerns this clonotype: What it binds is not known.

TCRdb redid the calling of the reads with MiXCR, one entry per CDR3 protein. The data hold over 100,000 distinct CDR3 sequences, with roughly 30% observed a single time. Trimming shortened V by 6 bases and J by 3 bases, and 15 bases separated the two germline ends. The CDR3 length is 15 residues. This material consisted of CD8+ T cells from cultured PBMCs, taken from culture after CMV antigen stimulation. V gene TRBV12-3 or TRBV12-4 combines with J gene TRBJ1-5, with D possibly matching TRBD1 (6 bases). This TCR derives from a human donor in good health (CMV status not recorded). Some clones in this sample may be carry-over from other donors' samples. The CDR3 loop is CASRGTQGFNQPQHF. CDR3 in DNA: TGTGCCAGCAGGGGGACTCAGGGGTTCAATCAGCCCCAGCATTTT.